This T cell receptor (beta chain) derives from a study of blood T cell repertoires in COVID-19. As handled by the study authors: Reference gene primer amplification gave nucleated cell count estimates. Measured with immunoSEQ multiplex PCR; TCRdb has only the in-frame clones, and not every one. The V and J calls and clone size come from that table; D and trimming were worked out from the DNA. Of over 70,000 clones listed, 77% are singletons. Per germline, CDR1 MDHEN and CDR2 SYDVKM. V was pared by 6 bases and J by 0 bases, with 11 bases of the junction left unmatched. CDR3 length: 16 amino acids. Sequencing used peripheral blood. This TCR derives from a woman at least 80 years old with acute or convalescent COVID-19. The chain has TRBV28 and TRBJ2-7; 7 bases agree with TRBD1. The CDR3 sequence: CASSTPGTALSYEQYF. In DNA, the CDR3 is TGTGCCAGCAGCACCCCTGGGACAGCCCTCTCCTACGAGCAGTACTTC. Filled out from reference TRBV28 and TRBJ2-7, the complete variable domain reads DVKVTQSSRYLVKRTGEKVFLECVQDMDHENMFWYRQDPGLGLRLIYFSYDVKMKEKGDIPEGYSVSREKKERFSLILESASTNQTSMYLCASSTPGTALSYEQYFGPGTRLTVT.